This T cell receptor beta chain was recovered during a study of CD8+ T cells in alopecia areata. Points on this clone: Its antigen is unidentified.

Extracted from the samples, RNA was reverse transcribed into cDNA to serve as the sequencing template. Here immunoSEQ multiplex PCR was the method, and the copy in TCRdb shows in-frame clones only, minus some. This sample has 150,000 or so clones, with about 53% found just once. The CDR3 is made up of 16 amino acids. The V gene lost 6 bases and the J gene lost 4 bases, with 22 bases spanning the gap. Findings and caveats of the study: Clonality was higher in lesional than normal scalp, especially in alopecia totalis/universalis.

The J gene is TRBJ2-7, the V gene TRBV23-1; D possibly uses TRBD1 or TRBD2 (5 bases each). TRBV23-1 is an open reading frame whose function is uncertain. The sample in question was CD8+ T cells sorted from blood, obtained at week 0. The TCR sequence derives from a human donor with alopecia areata. CDR3 bases: TGCGCCAGCAGCCTGACCGGGACGAGGCCCCAATACGAGCAGTACTTC. This sequence encodes CASSLTGTRPQYEQYF.